This TCR beta chain was observed in a study of persistence of HIV-infected CD4 T cells. This clone was recorded once. Antigen specificity is unknown. The CDR3 runs to 13 residues. CDR1 is GTSNPN and CDR2 is SVGIG in the germline V gene (reference sequence). With 2 bases removed from V and 6 bases from J, the gap between germline ends came to 10 bases. Overlapping HIV-1 Gag 15-mer peptides at approximately 0.91 ug per peptide per mL were used. Sorted nonresponding memory CD4+ T cells were CD40L-negative, CD69-negative, CD45RO-high. Donors had CD4+ T cell counts above 400 cells/uL and were CMV-seropositive. Overall study findings and caveats: CMV- and Gag-responding cells had lower TCRbeta richness than CD3/CD28-responding cells. Antigen-responding cells were enriched for degenerate expanded CDR3beta sequences. The rare CMV-responding cells with HIV-1 proviruses were not separately TCR-sequenced.

The libraries were made with immunoSEQ version 4 in survey mode. The repertoire was sequenced with immunoSEQ multiplex PCR; TCRdb's copy has only in-frame clones and lacks some. The table shows about 40,000 clones, with about 84% occurring only once. The starting material was CD4+ T cells sorted from PBMCs after roughly 18-hour stimulation, obtained from a patient who received antiretroviral therapy. The genes are TRBV30 and TRBJ2-2; no reliable D call. The sequence was obtained from an adult man with HIV who was CMV-seropositive. CDR3 in DNA: TGTGCCTGGAGTCCCTCCGAGTCCGGGGAGCTGTTTTTT. Translating it yields CAWSPSESGELFF.